The subject of this entry is one T cell receptor (beta chain). The source of the sample is a study of control samples from healthy donors and cancer patients. Sequencing was performed with immunoSEQ multiplex PCR; in TCRdb, only in-frame clones are kept and a portion is missing. The sample lists roughly 190,000 clones, over 80% occurring once. Trimming pared 8 bases from V and 2 bases from J, leaving 7 bases between. CDR3 length: 12 residues. Germline assignment: CDR1 MNHEY and CDR2 SVGAGI. The receptor's source is a man aged 30-40 years in good health. The sequenced sample consisted of blood. The gene calls are TRBV6-5 and TRBJ1-5; D gene uncertain. CDR3: CASVGGNQPQHF. CDR3 bases: TGTGCCAGCGTTGGGGGCAATCAGCCCCAGCATTTT.